These 27 T cell receptor beta chains originate from one sample sequenced in a study of shared clonotypes between healthy human individuals. Positively selected for CCR7, the CD45RO-negative cells used as naive CD8 cells excluded terminally differentiated effector memory CD45RA+ cells. Libraries were prepared by immunoSEQ multiplex PCR; TCRdb keeps only in-frame clonotypes and omits some of them. The data contain some 2 million clones, about 95% of them singletons. The sample consisted of naive CD8+ T cells sorted from blood. All receptors come from a man aged 18 to 29 in good health.

This clone was seen only once. The CDR3: CASSEMGFF. The DNA for the CDR3 is TGTGCCAGCAGTGAAATGGGTTTCTTT. The gene calls are TRBV6-1 and TRBJ1-1; D unresolved. Germline V lookup: CDR1 MNHNS, CDR2 SASEGT. The CDR3 runs to 9 residues. V lost 2 bases and J lost 13, with 5 bases in between.

The chain is built from TRBV6-5 and TRBJ2-1; D possibly corresponds to TRBD2 (5 bases). This CDR3 region has 12 residues. Trimming took off 5 bases at V and 7 bases at J, with 9 bases between the two ends. Looked up from germline, CDR1 is MNHEY and CDR2 is SVGAGI. DNA for the CDR3: TGTGCCAGCAGTCTGGGAGATAATGAGCAGTTCTTC. Its translation is CASSLGDNEQFF.

About this clone: The same CDR3 arises from other DNA sequences in this sample as well. The chain uses TRBV13 and TRBJ2-7; D ambiguous. Germline V lookup: CDR1 PRHDT, CDR2 FYEKMQ (reference sequence). There are 14 residues in the CDR3. V was pared by 0 bases and J by 1 base, with 7 bases between. CDR3 loop: CASSLGAVSYEQYF. The DNA of the CDR3 is TGTGCCAGCAGCTTAGGAGCAGTGTCCTACGAGCAGTACTTC.

The chain is built from TRBV4-1 and TRBJ2-5; 13 nucleotides match TRBD2. The CDR3 is 16 amino acids. Germline lookup yields CDR1 MGHRA and CDR2 YSYEKL. Losses at the gene ends were 6 bases for V and 1 base for J; bases not matched to a gene: 5. This CDR3 reads CASSRLAGGFQETQYF. The CDR3 region has the DNA TGCGCCAGCAGTCGACTAGCGGGAGGTTTCCAAGAGACCCAGTACTTC.

The chain uses TRBV4-1 and TRBJ2-7; perhaps TRBD1 as D (5 bases). Trimming took 4 bases from V and 6 from J, leaving 13 bases between them. Germline-derived CDR1 and CDR2 are MGHRA and YSYEKL. The CDR3 length is 13 residues. The DNA for the CDR3 is TGCGCCAGCAGCCTCTCATTGGGGCTCGAGCAGTACTTC. Translating it yields CASSLSLGLEQYF.

CDR3 sequence reads: CASSLGDREPFNYGYTF. Here the CDR3 DNA reads TGTGCCAGCAGTTTAGGAGACAGGGAACCCTTTAACTATGGCTACACCTTC. The rearrangement uses TRBV28 and TRBJ1-2; 7 bases are a match to TRBD1. V lost 2 bases, J lost 1 base, and 10 bases stayed unmatched. This CDR3 is built from 17 residues. Germline V gene data show CDR1 as MDHEN and CDR2 as SYDVKM.

V and J are TRBV7-9 and TRBJ2-3, with D possibly TRBD1 on 6 matching bases. The CDR3 sequence is 16 residues long. V shed 4 bases and J shed 0 bases, with 14 bases lying between them. CDR1 SEHNR and CDR2 FQNEAQ come from the germline V gene (reference sequence). CDR3 DNA sequence: TGTGCCAGCAGCTCGGAGACAGGCGGAAGCACAGATACGCAGTATTTT. It specifies CASSSETGGSTDTQYF.

The rearrangement joins TRBV5-4 to TRBJ1-1; 7 bases are shared with TRBD1. J was trimmed by 1 base and V by 6 bases; bases with no gene match: 18. CDR1 is SGHNT, CDR2 YYREEE, per germline (reference sequence). CDR3 length: 18 amino acids. CDR3 region: CASNYLTGREGRNTEAFF. CDR3 coding DNA: TGTGCCAGCAACTATCTGACAGGGAGAGAGGGAAGGAACACTGAAGCTTTCTTT.

This sequence joins TRBV28 and TRBJ1-2; 7 nucleotides line up with TRBD1. V shed 5 bases, J shed 6 bases, and the junction held 6 bases outside the gene matches. Germline CDR1 MDHEN, CDR2 SYDVKM. This CDR3 contains 13 residues. The CDR3 DNA reads TGTGCCAGCAGTACCGACAGGGTGGATGGCTACACCTTC. Its protein is CASSTDRVDGYTF.

The gene calls are TRBV13 and TRBJ2-5; D is uncertain. This CDR3 region has 15 residues. The V gene's germline CDR1 is PRHDT and CDR2 FYEKMQ (reference sequence). Between the trimmed V and J ends, which lost 1 base and 2 bases, there was a span of 11 bases. Here the CDR3 reads CASSLEENGQETQYF. As DNA, the CDR3 is TGTGCCAGCAGCTTAGAGGAGAATGGGCAAGAGACCCAGTACTTC. The full variable domain, its missing parts supplied by reference TRBV13 and TRBJ2-5, is AAGVIQSPRHLIKEKRETATLKCYPIPRHDTVYWYQQGPGQDPQFLISFYEKMQSDKGSIPDRFSAQQFSDYHSELNMSSLELGDSALYFCASSLEENGQETQYFGPGTRLLVL.

As to this clone: This CDR3 is also generated by other DNA sequences in the sample. The chain is built from TRBV7-3 and TRBJ2-5; no clear D gene. V was cut by 0 bases and J by 3 bases, with 8 bases left in between. This CDR3 has 14 residues. Germline V gene sequence: CDR1 SGHTA, CDR2 FQGTGA. The CDR3 nucleotides read TGTGCCAGCAGCTTAACGGGCGGAAAAGAGACCCAGTACTTC. Translated, it gives CASSLTGGKETQYF.

There are a few counts of this clone. The chain recombines TRBV2 with TRBJ1-5; 12 bases are a match to TRBD1. Germline V lookup: CDR1 SNHLY, CDR2 FYNNEI. The CDR3 totals 15 residues. V shed 2 bases and J 7 bases; nucleotides not matched to a gene: 3. CDR3: CASSEWGTGGQPQHF. CDR3 bases: TGTGCCAGCAGTGAATGGGGGACAGGGGGCCAGCCCCAGCATTTT.

About this clone: In the same sample, other DNA sequences code for this CDR3. The chain combines TRBV4-2 with TRBJ2-7; 7 bases align to TRBD2. Unmatched junction bases numbered 6, after V lost 0 bases and J lost 1 base. The CDR3 sequence is 16 residues long. Germline V CDR1 and CDR2: LGHNA, YNFKEQ. The CDR3 sequence: CASSQDNGGTSYEQYF. Written as DNA, the CDR3 is TGTGCCAGCAGCCAAGATAACGGGGGGACTTCCTACGAGCAGTACTTC.

This chain connects TRBV7-9 to TRBJ1-2; a weak D match, TRBD1 (5 bases). This CDR3 is built from 14 residues. From germline, CDR1 is SEHNR and CDR2 FQNEAQ (reference sequence). The V and J ends lost 4 bases and 1 base respectively, with 10 bases between them. CDR3 loop: CASSSQDSNYGYTF. The CDR3 DNA reads as TGTGCCAGCAGCTCGCAAGACAGTAACTATGGCTACACCTTC.

The gene calls are TRBV10-3 and TRBJ2-1, with D unresolved. Trimming cost V 0 bases and J 4 bases, with 4 bases left between them. CDR1 ENHRY and CDR2 SYGVKD come from the germline V gene. The CDR3 sequence is 13 residues long. CDR3 nucleotides: TGTGCCATCAGTGAGTCGAAGTACAATGAGCAGTTCTTC. Translating gives CAISESKYNEQFF.

The chain employs TRBV7-3 and TRBJ2-1; no clear D. This CDR3 region has 13 residues. The germline V and J ends were trimmed by 1 base and 7 bases, with 8 bases remaining between them. Germline assignment: CDR1 SGHTA and CDR2 FQGTGA. CDR3 nucleotide sequence: TGTGCCAGCAGCTTAATCACCGGGAATGAGCAGTTCTTC. Translation gives CASSLITGNEQFF.

The V gene is TRBV4-1, the J gene TRBJ1-3; D is undetermined. The CDR3 loop spans 13 amino acids. Trimming cost V 4 bases and J 9 bases, with 13 bases left between them. CDR1 and CDR2 (germline): MGHRA, YSYEKL. The CDR3 DNA reads TGCGCCAGCAGCCCCCCCCTTGGGTCCACCATATATTTT. Its protein is CASSPPLGSTIYF.

The chain carries TRBV11-2 and TRBJ2-1, with 12 positions matching TRBD2. The CDR3 sequence is 16 residues long. Germline CDR1 is SGHAT and CDR2 is FQNNGV. V lost 4 bases to trimming and J lost 2 bases; unmatched junction nucleotides: 3. The CDR3: CASSSLAGGAYNEQFF. The CDR3 coding sequence is TGTGCCAGCAGCTCTCTAGCGGGAGGGGCCTACAATGAGCAGTTCTTC.

This clone was seen just once. This chain joins TRBV15 and TRBJ2-1; D unresolved. Germline V gives CDR1 LNHNV, CDR2 YYDKDF (reference sequence). The CDR3 extends over 13 amino acids. Between the trimmed V and J ends, which lost 5 bases and 5 bases, there was a span of 10 bases. CDR3 region: CATSPERDNEQFF. The CDR3 DNA sequence: TGTGCCACCAGCCCCGAACGAGACAATGAGCAGTTCTTC.

The rearrangement joins TRBV25-1 to TRBJ2-1; TRBD2 agrees at 7 bases. Trimming cost V 7 bases and J 6 bases; bases outside gene matches: 3. In germline, CDR1 is MGHDK, CDR2 SYGVNS. This CDR3 contains 12 residues. In DNA, the CDR3 is TGTGCCAGCACGACTAGCATCAATGAGCAGTTCTTC. This gives the protein CASTTSINEQFF. The whole variable domain, filled in from reference TRBV25-1 and TRBJ2-1, reads EADIYQTPRYLVIGTGKKITLECSQTMGHDKMYWYQQDPGMELHLIHYSYGVNSTEKGDLSSESTVSRIRTEHFPLTLESARPSHTSQYLCASTTSINEQFFGPGTRLTVL.

This CDR3 is CASSQNPEYGPYEQYF. In DNA, the CDR3 is TGCGCCAGCAGCCAGAATCCCGAATATGGGCCCTACGAGCAGTACTTC. The J gene is TRBJ2-7, the V gene TRBV4-1, with D unresolved. V lost 3 bases to trimming and J lost 2 bases, with 17 bases between them. Germline lookup yields CDR1 MGHRA and CDR2 YSYEKL. The CDR3 is made up of 16 amino acids.

The chain has TRBV5-1 and TRBJ2-7; the D is unclear. The CDR3 has 13 residues. Trimming took 0 bases from V and 4 from J, leaving 8 bases between them. Germline CDR1 SGHRS, CDR2 YFSETQ. For the CDR3, the DNA is TGCGCCAGCAGCTTGGGTACCCAATACGAGCAGTACTTC. Its translation is CASSLGTQYEQYF. Drawing the rest from reference TRBV5-1 and TRBJ2-7, the complete variable domain is KAGVTQTPRYLIKTRGQQVTLSCSPISGHRSVSWYQQTPGQGLQFLFEYFSETQRNKGNFPGRFSGRQFSNSRSEMNVSTLELGDSALYLCASSLGTQYEQYFGPGTRLTVT.

The rearrangement joins TRBV11-2 to TRBJ2-1, with 8 nucleotides matching TRBD1. With V trimmed by 6 bases and J by 4 bases, 8 bases remained unmatched. This CDR3 contains 15 residues. The germline V gene encodes CDR1 SGHAT and CDR2 FQNNGV. CDR3 protein: CASSPQGDWYNEQFF. For the CDR3, the DNA is TGTGCCAGCAGTCCACAGGGGGATTGGTACAATGAGCAGTTCTTC.

V gene TRBV28 combines with J gene TRBJ2-3, with no clear D. Germline CDR1 MDHEN, CDR2 SYDVKM. The CDR3 covers 15 residues. Trimming shortened V by 2 bases and J by 0 bases, and 9 bases separated the two germline ends. The CDR3 coding sequence is TGTGCCAGCAGTTTACGGCTACTTAGCACAGATACGCAGTATTTT. It specifies CASSLRLLSTDTQYF.

This sequence joins TRBV27 and TRBJ2-5; D not resolved. The last part of the DNA fits TRBJ2-7 better; the J call may be wrong. The CDR3 contains 11 residues. Germline values: CDR1 MNHEY, CDR2 SMNVEV (reference sequence). Written as DNA, the CDR3 is TGTGCCAGCGGGCACAGCTACGAGCAGTACTTC. Residues: CASGHSYEQYF.

The V gene is TRBV30, the J gene TRBJ2-1; no clear D gene. The V end was cut by 5 bases, the J end by 0 bases, with 8 bases between. This CDR3 has 13 residues. Looked up from germline, CDR1 is GTSNPN and CDR2 is SVGIG (reference sequence). DNA for the CDR3: TGTGCCTGGGTGGGCCTCTCCTACAATGAGCAGTTCTTC. Protein product: CAWVGLSYNEQFF.

The gene calls are TRBV4-1 and TRBJ2-7, with TRBD2 matching over 13 bases. Losses at the gene ends were 2 bases for V and 4 bases for J; bases not matched to a gene: 2. Germline assignment: CDR1 MGHRA and CDR2 YSYEKL. The CDR3 is 15 amino acids. CDR3 in amino acids: CASSQSLAGGYEQYF. In DNA, the CDR3 is TGCGCCAGCAGCCAATCACTAGCGGGAGGGTACGAGCAGTACTTC.